This record concerns one T cell receptor beta chain sequence. The antigen remains unidentified. Repertoires were generated with immunoSEQ multiplex PCR, while TCRdb's copy carries only in-frame clones and drops some. This repertoire shows about 58,000 clones, more than 85% found once; its top ten account for 8.5% to 12%. Every patient relapsed after autologous stem cell transplantation, and brentuximab vedotin exposure varied. The V gene lost 0 bases and the J gene lost 2 bases, with 11 bases spanning the gap. The germline V gene has CDR1 SGHNT and CDR2 YYREEE (reference sequence). The CDR3 is 15 amino acids. The data originate from a study of PD-1 blockade in classical Hodgkin lymphoma. Study results and limitations: Complete responders' baseline diversity resembled that of newly diagnosed patients. In newly diagnosed patients, baseline TCR diversity was reportedly below that of healthy donors. Patients excluded were those beginning nivolumab under 1 year after ASCT. CD8+ TCR diversity did not rise significantly by C4D1, unlike CD4+.

The sequenced sample was peripheral blood mononuclear cells (PBMCs), obtained before the second cycle of nivolumab. The chain combines TRBV5-4 with TRBJ1-2, with D maybe TRBD1 (5 bases). This clonotype originated in a human donor with classical Hodgkin lymphoma. CDR3 sequence (DNA): TGTGCCAGCAGCTTGGCCGGGACGGCAAACTATGGCTACACCTTC. Its protein product is CASSLAGTANYGYTF.